This TCR beta chain was sequenced in a study of identical twins. Broader study findings: Out-of-frame alpha sequences shared between twins exhibited an excess of low generation probability. Findings came from cross-sectional statistics, without long-term follow-up of donors.

A universal primer site came from template switching; cDNA carried unique molecular identifiers. TCRdb reprocessed the 5' RACE reads via MiXCR and lists one record per CDR3 protein. The sample consists of 650,000 to 800,000 distinct CDR3 sequences, 8.5% to 9.5% of them appearing once. This clonotype was picked up many times. Its antigen is not known. The CDR3 loop spans 13 amino acids. With 10 bases removed from V and 2 bases from J, the gap between germline ends came to 12 bases. In germline, CDR1 is MNHNS, CDR2 SASEGT. Another study also made use of these data, one on yellow fever vaccine responses in identical twins.

J is TRBJ2-1 and V is TRBV6-1, with D perhaps assigned TRBD1 or TRBD2 (5 bases each). The material sequenced was PBMCs. The TCR originated in a young woman in good health. CDR3 coding DNA: TGTGCCACCGTGAGGGGCCCCTACAATGAGCAGTTCTTC. Amino acids: CATVRGPYNEQFF.